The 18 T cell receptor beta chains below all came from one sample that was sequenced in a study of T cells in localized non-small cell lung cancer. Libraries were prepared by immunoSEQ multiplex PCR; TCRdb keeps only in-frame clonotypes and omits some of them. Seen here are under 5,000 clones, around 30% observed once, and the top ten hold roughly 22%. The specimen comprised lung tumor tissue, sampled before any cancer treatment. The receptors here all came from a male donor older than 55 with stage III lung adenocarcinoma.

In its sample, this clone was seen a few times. The CDR3 DNA is TGCAGCGTTCGGACAGCCGGCACTGAAGCTTTCTTT. Protein: CSVRTAGTEAFF. The chain employs TRBV29-1 and TRBJ1-1; perhaps TRBD1 as D (6 bases). CDR1 SQVTM and CDR2 ANQGSEA come from the germline V gene. This CDR3 is 12 amino acids long. Trimming pared 5 bases from V and 4 bases from J, leaving 11 bases between.

The CDR3 bases are TGTGCCAGTAGTATCGGGACTACTGAAGAGACCCAGTACTTC. Translating it yields CASSIGTTEETQYF. The V gene is TRBV19, the J gene TRBJ2-5, with 7 bases that match TRBD2. V shed 3 bases, J shed 3 bases, and the junction held 4 bases outside the gene matches. Germline-derived CDR1 and CDR2 are LNHDA and SQIVND (reference sequence). The CDR3 covers 14 residues.

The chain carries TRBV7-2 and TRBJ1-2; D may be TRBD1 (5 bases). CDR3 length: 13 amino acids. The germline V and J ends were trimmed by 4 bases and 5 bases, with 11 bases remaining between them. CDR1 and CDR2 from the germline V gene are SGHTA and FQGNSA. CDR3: CASSSTGFYGYTF. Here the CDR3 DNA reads TGTGCCAGCAGCTCCACAGGATTTTATGGCTACACCTTC.

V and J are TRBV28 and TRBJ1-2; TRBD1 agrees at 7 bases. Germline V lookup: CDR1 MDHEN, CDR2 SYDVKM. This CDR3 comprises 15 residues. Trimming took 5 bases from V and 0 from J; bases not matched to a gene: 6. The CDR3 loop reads CASSPHRGTNYGYTF. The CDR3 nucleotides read TGTGCCAGCAGTCCACACAGGGGTACTAACTATGGCTACACCTTC.

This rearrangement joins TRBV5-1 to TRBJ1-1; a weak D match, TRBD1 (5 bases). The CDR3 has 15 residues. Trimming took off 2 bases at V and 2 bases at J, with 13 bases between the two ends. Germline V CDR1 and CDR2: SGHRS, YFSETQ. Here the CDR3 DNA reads TGCGCCAGCAGCTTAGCAGGGCTTCGTAACACTGAAGCTTTCTTT. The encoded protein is CASSLAGLRNTEAFF.

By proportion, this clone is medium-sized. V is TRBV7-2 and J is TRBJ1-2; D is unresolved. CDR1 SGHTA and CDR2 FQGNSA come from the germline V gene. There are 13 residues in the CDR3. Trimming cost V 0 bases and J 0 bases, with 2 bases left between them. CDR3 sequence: CASSLAPNYGYTF. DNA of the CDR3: TGTGCCAGCAGCTTAGCCCCTAACTATGGCTACACCTTC.

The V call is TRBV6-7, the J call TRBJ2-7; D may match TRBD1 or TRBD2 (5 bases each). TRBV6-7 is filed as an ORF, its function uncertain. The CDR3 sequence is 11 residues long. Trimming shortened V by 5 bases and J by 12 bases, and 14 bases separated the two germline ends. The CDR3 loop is CASSREGPGYF. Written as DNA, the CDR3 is TGTGCCAGCAGTAGAGAGGGACCCGGGTACTTC.

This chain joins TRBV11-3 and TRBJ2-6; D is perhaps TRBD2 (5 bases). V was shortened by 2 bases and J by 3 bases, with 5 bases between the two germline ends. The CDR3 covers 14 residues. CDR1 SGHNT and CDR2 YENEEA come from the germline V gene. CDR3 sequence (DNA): TGTGCCAGCAGCTTAAGCGGTGGGGCCAACGTCCTGACTTTC. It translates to CASSLSGGANVLTF.

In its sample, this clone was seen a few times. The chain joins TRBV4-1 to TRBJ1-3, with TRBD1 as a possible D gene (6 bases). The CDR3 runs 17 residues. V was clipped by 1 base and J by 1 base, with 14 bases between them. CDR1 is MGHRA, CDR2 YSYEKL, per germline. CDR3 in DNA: TGCGCCAGCAGCCAAGGACCGACAGGCGGGTCTGGAAACACCATATATTTT. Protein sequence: CASSQGPTGGSGNTIYF.

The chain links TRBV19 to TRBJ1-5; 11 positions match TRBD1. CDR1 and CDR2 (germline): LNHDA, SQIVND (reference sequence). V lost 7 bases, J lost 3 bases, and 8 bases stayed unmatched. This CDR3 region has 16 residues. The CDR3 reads CASTARTGGDNQPQHF. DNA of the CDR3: TGTGCCAGTACCGCAAGGACAGGGGGCGACAATCAGCCCCAGCATTTT. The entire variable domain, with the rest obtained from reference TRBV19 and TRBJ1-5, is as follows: DGGITQSPKYLFRKEGQNVTLSCEQNLNHDAMYWYRQDPGQGLRLIYYSQIVNDFQKGDIAEGYSVSREKKESFPLTVTSAQKNPTAFYLCASTARTGGDNQPQHFGDGTRLSIL.

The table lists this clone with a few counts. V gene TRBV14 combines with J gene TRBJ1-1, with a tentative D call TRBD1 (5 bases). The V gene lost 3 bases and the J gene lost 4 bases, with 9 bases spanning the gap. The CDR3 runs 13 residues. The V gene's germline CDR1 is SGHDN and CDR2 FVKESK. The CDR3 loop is CASSQGLGTEAFF. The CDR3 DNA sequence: TGTGCCAGCAGCCAGGGGCTGGGCACTGAAGCTTTCTTT.

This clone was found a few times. CDR3 coding DNA: TGTGCCAGCAGTGATGAAACTAACTATGGCTACACCTTC. Residues: CASSDETNYGYTF. J is TRBJ1-2 and V is TRBV9; D unclear. This CDR3 contains 13 residues. V lost 5 bases to trimming and J lost 0 bases, with 8 bases between them. In germline, CDR1 is SGDLS, CDR2 YYNGEE.

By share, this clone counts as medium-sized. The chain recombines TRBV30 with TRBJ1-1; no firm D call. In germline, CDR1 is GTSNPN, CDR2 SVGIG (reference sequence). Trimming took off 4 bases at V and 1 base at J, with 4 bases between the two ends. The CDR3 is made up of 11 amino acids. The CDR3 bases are TGTGCCTGGATACGGAACACTGAAGCTTTCTTT. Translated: CAWIRNTEAFF. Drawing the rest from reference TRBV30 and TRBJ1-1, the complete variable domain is SQTIHQWPATLVQPVGSPLSLECTVEGTSNPNLYWYRQAAGRGLQLLFYSVGIGQISSEVPQNLSASRPQDRQFILSSKKLLLSDSGFYLCAWIRNTEAFFGQGTRLTVV.

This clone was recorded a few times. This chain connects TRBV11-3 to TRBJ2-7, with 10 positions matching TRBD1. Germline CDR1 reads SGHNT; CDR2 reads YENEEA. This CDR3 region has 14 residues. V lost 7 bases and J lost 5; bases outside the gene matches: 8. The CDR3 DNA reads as TGTGCCAGCACCGACAGGGGGCTGGAGAACGAGCAGTACTTC. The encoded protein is CASTDRGLENEQYF. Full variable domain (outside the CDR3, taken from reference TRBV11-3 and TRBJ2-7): EAGVVQSPRYKIIEKKQPVAFWCNPISGHNTLYWYLQNLGQGPELLIRYENEEAVDDSQLPKDRFSAERLKGVDSTLKIQPAELGDSAVYLCASTDRGLENEQYFGPGTRLTVT.

This CDR3 reads CASRMTGGSQPQHF. The CDR3 DNA sequence: TGTGCCAGCAGAATGACAGGGGGCTCTCAGCCCCAGCATTTT. The chain joins TRBV6-8 to TRBJ1-5, with 10 bases that match TRBD1. V dropped 6 bases and J dropped 6; count of bases not matched to a gene: 5. This CDR3 has 14 residues. Looked up from germline, CDR1 is MNHGY and CDR2 is SAAAGT.

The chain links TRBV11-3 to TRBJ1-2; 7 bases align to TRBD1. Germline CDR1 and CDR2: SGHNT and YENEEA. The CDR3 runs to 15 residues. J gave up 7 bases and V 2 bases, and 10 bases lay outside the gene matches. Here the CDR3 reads CASSLLSGQESGYTF. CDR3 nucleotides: TGTGCCAGCAGCTTACTTAGCGGACAGGAATCTGGCTACACCTTC.

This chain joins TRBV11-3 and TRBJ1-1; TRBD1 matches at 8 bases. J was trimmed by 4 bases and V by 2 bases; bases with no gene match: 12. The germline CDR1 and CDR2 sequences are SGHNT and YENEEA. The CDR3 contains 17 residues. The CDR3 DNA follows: TGTGCCAGCAGCTTAACAGGGGGAAGTTGGTCGGGCACTGAAGCTTTCTTT. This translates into CASSLTGGSWSGTEAFF.

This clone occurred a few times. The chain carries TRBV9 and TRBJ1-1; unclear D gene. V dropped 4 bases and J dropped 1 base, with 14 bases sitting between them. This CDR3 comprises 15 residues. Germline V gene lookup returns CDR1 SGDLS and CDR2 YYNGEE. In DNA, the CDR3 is TGTGCCAGCAGCCAAGGACCCAAACCGAACACTGAAGCTTTCTTT. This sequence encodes CASSQGPKPNTEAFF.